The 7 T cell receptor beta chains presented below share a single source sample, sequenced in a study of OX40 agonist ivuxolimab in advanced cancers. Only in-frame clones appear in the TCRdb table, and some are missing; sequencing was by immunoSEQ multiplex PCR. The sample lists about 89,000 clones, roughly 93% occurring once. The specimen was CD4+ or CD8+ T cells sorted from blood, collected in a trial of the OX40 agonist ivuxolimab. The source is an adult with an advanced solid tumor such as melanoma, head and neck, liver or kidney cancer.

This chain uses TRBV18 with TRBJ1-2; TRBD1 aligns across 7 bases. The CDR3 has 15 amino acids. CDR1 is KGHSH, CDR2 LQKENI, per germline. The V and J ends lost 4 bases and 9 bases, in that order; junction bases with no gene match: 14. CDR3 protein: CASSLDTSGTARYTF. The CDR3 region has the DNA TGTGCCAGCTCACTAGACACCTCCGGGACAGCACGCTACACCTTC.

This clone has a single count. The gene calls are TRBV7-7 and TRBJ2-5, with D maybe TRBD2 (7 bases). V lost 6 bases to trimming and J lost 4 bases, with 21 bases between them. The CDR3 length is 16 residues. CDR1 and CDR2 (germline): SSHAT, FNYEAQ (reference sequence). The CDR3 DNA reads TGTGCCAGCAGTAAAGGGGGAGGGTTCTTTGGAGAGACCCAGTACTTC. Translation gives CASSKGGGFFGETQYF.

This rearrangement joins TRBV4-3 to TRBJ2-2; 14 positions match TRBD2. Germline CDR1 and CDR2: LGHNA and YSLEER. The CDR3 covers 19 residues. The V gene end was trimmed by 4 bases and the J gene end by 1 base; junction bases not matched to a gene: 8. The CDR3 DNA is TGCGCCAGCAGCCTAGAACCCGGACTAGCGGGAGGGAACACCGGGGAGCTGTTTTTT. As protein: CASSLEPGLAGGNTGELFF.

The chain combines TRBV7-3 with TRBJ2-7, with D perhaps matching TRBD1 (6 bases). V was pared by 1 base and J by 7 bases, with 20 bases between. Germline V gene sequence: CDR1 SGHTA, CDR2 FQGTGA. The CDR3 is made up of 16 amino acids. CDR3 DNA sequence: TGTGCCAGCAGCTTAAGTGGTGGGACATCCCTAGGGGAGCAGTACTTC. Translated: CASSLSGGTSLGEQYF.

The chain couples TRBV7-2 to TRBJ2-5; D is unclear. The germline V gene encodes CDR1 SGHTA and CDR2 FQGNSA. Trimming took off 5 bases at V and 2 bases at J, with 9 bases between the two ends. The CDR3 length is 13 residues. CDR3 loop: CASSGNSQETQYF. The CDR3 bases are TGTGCCAGCAGCGGGAACTCACAAGAGACCCAGTACTTC.

This chain uses TRBV15 with TRBJ2-7, with D tentatively TRBD2 (7 bases). The length of the CDR3 is 15 residues. The V gene lost 0 bases and the J gene lost 2 bases, with 11 bases spanning the gap. Germline lookup yields CDR1 LNHNV and CDR2 YYDKDF (reference sequence). CDR3 in DNA: TGTGCCACCAGCAGAGATCGCGGGGGCGCCTACGAGCAGTACTTC. It specifies CATSRDRGGAYEQYF.

The rearrangement uses TRBV29-1 and TRBJ2-7; 10 positions match TRBD2. V lost 4 bases to trimming and J lost 6 bases; unmatched junction nucleotides: 15. The CDR3 covers 16 residues. The V gene's germline CDR1 is SQVTM and CDR2 ANQGSEA. For the CDR3, the DNA is TGCAGCGTTGTAAGATGGGCGGCTAGCGGGAGTGCCGAGCAGTACTTC. Residues: CSVVRWAASGSAEQYF.